This T cell receptor (beta chain) stems from a study of blood T cell repertoires in COVID-19. Across the whole study: Both acute and convalescent COVID-19 samples were obtained from the United States, Italy and Spain. Sources were T cells, B-cell-depleted T cells, or PBMCs; the material itself was cDNA or gDNA.

Original processing notes: Reference gene primer amplification gave estimated nucleated cell counts. The table came from immunoSEQ multiplex PCR; TCRdb's copy has only in-frame clones and leaves some out. V, J and clone size reflect that table, while D and trimming were determined from the DNA. The sample lists some 130,000 clones; approximately 88% were seen once. V gave up 5 bases and J gave up 0 bases, with 11 bases separating them. The germline gives CDR1 LNHDA, CDR2 SQIVND (reference sequence). This CDR3 comprises 15 residues. This TCR came from a man aged 50 to 60 with acute or convalescent COVID-19. Material: peripheral blood. The gene calls are TRBV19 and TRBJ1-3, with D possibly matching TRBD1 (5 bases). The CDR3: CASSPGLSSGNTIYF. The CDR3 DNA sequence: TGTGCCAGTAGTCCGGGACTCAGCTCTGGAAACACCATATATTTT.